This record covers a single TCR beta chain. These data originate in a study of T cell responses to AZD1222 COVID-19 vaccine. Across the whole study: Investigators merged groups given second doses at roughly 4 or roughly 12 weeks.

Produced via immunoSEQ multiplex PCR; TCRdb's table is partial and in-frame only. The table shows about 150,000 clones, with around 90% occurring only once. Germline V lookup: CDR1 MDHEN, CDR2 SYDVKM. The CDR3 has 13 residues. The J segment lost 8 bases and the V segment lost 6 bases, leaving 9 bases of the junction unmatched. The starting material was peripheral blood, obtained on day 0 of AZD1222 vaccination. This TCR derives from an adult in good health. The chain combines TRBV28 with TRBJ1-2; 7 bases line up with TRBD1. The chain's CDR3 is CASRGDRATGYTF. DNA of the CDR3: TGTGCCAGCAGGGGAGACAGGGCTACCGGCTACACCTTC.